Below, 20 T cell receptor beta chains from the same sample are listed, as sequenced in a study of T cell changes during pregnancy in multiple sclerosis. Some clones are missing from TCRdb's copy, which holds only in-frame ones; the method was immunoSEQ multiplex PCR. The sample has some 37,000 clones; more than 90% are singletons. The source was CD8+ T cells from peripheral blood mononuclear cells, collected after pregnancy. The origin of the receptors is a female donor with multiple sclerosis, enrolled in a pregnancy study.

CDR3: CASSDPGGFTEAFF. As DNA, the CDR3 is TGTGCCAGCAGCGATCCAGGGGGGTTCACTGAAGCTTTCTTT. This chain joins TRBV9 and TRBJ1-1, with 7 bases matching TRBD1. Germline V gene lookup returns CDR1 SGDLS and CDR2 YYNGEE. V shed 3 bases, J shed 4 bases, and the junction held 6 bases outside the gene matches. The CDR3 has 14 residues.

CDR3 bases: TGTGCCATCTGGGCAACAGGAGCGTATGGCTACACCTTC. Amino acids: CAIWATGAYGYTF. The V and J genes are TRBV10-3 and TRBJ1-2; TRBD1 is a possible D gene (5 bases). The CDR3 runs 13 residues. Deletions cut 8 bases from V and 5 bases from J, with 15 bases between. Germline V gives CDR1 ENHRY, CDR2 SYGVKD.

DNA of the CDR3: TGTGCCAGCAGCCCAGACAGGGGACTGGATGAGCAGTTCTTC. Encoded protein: CASSPDRGLDEQFF. This rearrangement joins TRBV9 to TRBJ2-1; TRBD1 matches 8 bases. Germline V gene sequence: CDR1 SGDLS, CDR2 YYNGEE. The CDR3 spans 14 residues. V gave up 4 bases and J gave up 8 bases; unmatched junction bases: 8.

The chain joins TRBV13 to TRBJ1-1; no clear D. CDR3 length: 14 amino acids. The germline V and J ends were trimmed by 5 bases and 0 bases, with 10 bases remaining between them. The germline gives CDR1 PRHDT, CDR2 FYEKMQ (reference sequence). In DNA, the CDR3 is TGTGCCAGCAGCGGCCAAGATATGAACACTGAAGCTTTCTTT. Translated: CASSGQDMNTEAFF.

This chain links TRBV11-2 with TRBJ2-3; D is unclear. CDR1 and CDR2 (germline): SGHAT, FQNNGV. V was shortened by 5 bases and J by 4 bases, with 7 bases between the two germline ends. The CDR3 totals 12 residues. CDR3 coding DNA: TGTGCCAGCAGCCCTATCGCAGATACGCAGTATTTT. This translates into CASSPIADTQYF.

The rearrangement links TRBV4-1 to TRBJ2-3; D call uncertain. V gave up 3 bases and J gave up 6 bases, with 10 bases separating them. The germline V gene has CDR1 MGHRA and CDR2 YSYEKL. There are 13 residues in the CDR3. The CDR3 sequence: CASSHRLEDTQYF. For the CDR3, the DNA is TGCGCCAGCAGCCACCGGCTAGAGGATACGCAGTATTTT.

CDR3 loop: CASSVVGTGSYNEQFF. In DNA form, the CDR3 reads TGTGCCAGCAGCGTAGTTGGGACAGGCTCATACAATGAGCAGTTCTTC. The rearrangement joins TRBV9 to TRBJ2-1; 8 positions match TRBD1. The CDR3 sequence is 16 residues long. Germline loops: CDR1 SGDLS, CDR2 YYNGEE. V shed 0 bases and J 4 bases; nucleotides not matched to a gene: 6.

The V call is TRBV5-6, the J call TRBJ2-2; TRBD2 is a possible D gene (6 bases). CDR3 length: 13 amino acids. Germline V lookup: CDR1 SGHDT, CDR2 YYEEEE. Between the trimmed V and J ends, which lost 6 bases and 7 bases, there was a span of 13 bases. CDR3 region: CASTRGRGGELFF. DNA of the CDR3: TGTGCCAGCACCCGGGGGAGAGGCGGGGAGCTGTTTTTT.

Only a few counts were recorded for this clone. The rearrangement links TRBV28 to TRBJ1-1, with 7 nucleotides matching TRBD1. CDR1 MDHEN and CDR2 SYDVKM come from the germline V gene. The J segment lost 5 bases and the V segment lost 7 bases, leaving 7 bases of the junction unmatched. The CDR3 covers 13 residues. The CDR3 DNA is TGTGCCAGCAACCCGACAGGGTGGACTGAAGCTTTCTTT. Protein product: CASNPTGWTEAFF.

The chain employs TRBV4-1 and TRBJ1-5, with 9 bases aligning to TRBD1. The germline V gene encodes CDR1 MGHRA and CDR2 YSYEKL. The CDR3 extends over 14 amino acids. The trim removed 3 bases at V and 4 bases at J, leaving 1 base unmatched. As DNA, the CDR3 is TGCGCCAGCAGCCATGGACAGGGGAATCAGCCCCAGCATTTT. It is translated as CASSHGQGNQPQHF.

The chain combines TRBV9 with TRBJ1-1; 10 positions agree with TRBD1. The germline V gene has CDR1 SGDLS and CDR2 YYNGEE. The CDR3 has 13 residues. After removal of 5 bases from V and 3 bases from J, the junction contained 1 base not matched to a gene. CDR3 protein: CASSGTGDTEAFF. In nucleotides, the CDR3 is TGTGCCAGCAGTGGGACAGGGGACACTGAAGCTTTCTTT.

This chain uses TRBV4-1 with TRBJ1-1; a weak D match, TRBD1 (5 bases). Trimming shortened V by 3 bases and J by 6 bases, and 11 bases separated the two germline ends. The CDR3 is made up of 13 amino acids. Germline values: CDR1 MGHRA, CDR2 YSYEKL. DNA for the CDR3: TGCGCCAGCAGCCATAGGGGCGCGGCTGAAGCTTTCTTT. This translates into CASSHRGAAEAFF.

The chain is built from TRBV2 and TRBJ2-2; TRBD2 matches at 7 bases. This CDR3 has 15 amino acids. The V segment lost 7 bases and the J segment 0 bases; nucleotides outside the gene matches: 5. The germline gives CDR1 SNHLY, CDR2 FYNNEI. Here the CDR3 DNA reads TGTGCCAGCATAGGGGCGGGGGCGAACACCGGGGAGCTGTTTTTT. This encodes CASIGAGANTGELFF. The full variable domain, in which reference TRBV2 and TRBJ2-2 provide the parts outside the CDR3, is EPEVTQTPSHQVTQMGQEVILRCVPISNHLYFYWYRQILGQKVEFLVSFYNNEISEKSEIFDDQFSVERPDGSNFTLKIRSTKLEDSAMYFCASIGAGANTGELFFGEGSRLTVL.

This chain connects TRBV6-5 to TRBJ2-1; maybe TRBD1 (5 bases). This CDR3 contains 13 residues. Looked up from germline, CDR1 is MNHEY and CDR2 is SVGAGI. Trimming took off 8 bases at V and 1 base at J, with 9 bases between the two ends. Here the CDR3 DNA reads TGTGCCAGCGGAGACAGTTCCTACAATGAGCAGTTCTTC. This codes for CASGDSSYNEQFF.

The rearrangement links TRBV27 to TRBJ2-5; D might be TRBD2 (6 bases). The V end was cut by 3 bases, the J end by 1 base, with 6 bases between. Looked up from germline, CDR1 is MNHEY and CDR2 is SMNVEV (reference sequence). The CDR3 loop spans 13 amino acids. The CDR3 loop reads CASSFGSQETQYF. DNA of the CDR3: TGTGCCAGCAGTTTCGGGAGCCAAGAGACCCAGTACTTC.

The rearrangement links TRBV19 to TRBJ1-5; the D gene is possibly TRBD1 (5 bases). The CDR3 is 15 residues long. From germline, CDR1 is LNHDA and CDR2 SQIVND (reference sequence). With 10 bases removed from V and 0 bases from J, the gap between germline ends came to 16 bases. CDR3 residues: CATLKGYYSNQPQHF. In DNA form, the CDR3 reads TGTGCCACTCTTAAGGGGTATTATAGCAATCAGCCCCAGCATTTT.

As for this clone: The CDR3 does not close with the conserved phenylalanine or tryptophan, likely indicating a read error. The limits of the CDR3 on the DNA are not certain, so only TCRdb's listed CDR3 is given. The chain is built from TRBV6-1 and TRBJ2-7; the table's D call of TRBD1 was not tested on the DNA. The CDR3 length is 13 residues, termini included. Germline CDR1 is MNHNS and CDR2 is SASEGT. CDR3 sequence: CASSDHLGQPRLI.

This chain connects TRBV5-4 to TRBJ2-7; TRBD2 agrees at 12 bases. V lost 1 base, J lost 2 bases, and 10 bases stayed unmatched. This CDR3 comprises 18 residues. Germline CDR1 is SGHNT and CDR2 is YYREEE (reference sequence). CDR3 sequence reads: CASSLSYTRTSGTYEQYF. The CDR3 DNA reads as TGTGCCAGCAGCTTGAGTTACACGCGGACTAGCGGGACCTACGAGCAGTACTTC.

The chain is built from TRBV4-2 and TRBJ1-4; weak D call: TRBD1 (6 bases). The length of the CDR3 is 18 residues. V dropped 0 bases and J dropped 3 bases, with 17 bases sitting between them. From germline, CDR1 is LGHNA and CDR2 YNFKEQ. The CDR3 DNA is TGTGCCAGCAGCCAAGATGGGTTAAGACAGGTCCCTAATGAAAAACTGTTTTTT. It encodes CASSQDGLRQVPNEKLFF.

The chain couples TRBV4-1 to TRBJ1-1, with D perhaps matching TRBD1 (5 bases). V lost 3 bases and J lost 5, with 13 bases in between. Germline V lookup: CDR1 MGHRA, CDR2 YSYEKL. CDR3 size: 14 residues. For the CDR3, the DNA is TGCGCCAGCAGCCAGGGGCTGCTGGGAACTGAAGCTTTCTTT. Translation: CASSQGLLGTEAFF.